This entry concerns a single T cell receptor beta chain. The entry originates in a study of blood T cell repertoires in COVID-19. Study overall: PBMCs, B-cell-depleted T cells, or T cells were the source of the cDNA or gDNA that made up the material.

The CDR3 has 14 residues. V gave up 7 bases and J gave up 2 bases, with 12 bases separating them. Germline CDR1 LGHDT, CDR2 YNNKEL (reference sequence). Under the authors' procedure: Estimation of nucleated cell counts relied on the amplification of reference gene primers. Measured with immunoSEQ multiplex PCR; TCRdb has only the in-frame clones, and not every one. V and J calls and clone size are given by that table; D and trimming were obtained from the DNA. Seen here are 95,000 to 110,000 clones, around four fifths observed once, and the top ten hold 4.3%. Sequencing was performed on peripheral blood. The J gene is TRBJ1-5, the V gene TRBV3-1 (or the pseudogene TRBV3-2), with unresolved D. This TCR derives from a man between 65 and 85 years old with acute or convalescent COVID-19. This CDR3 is CASNAGGRNQPQHF. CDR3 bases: TGTGCCAGCAACGCTGGCGGGCGCAATCAGCCCCAGCATTTT.